These 8 T cell receptor beta chains originate from one sample sequenced in a study of shared clonotypes between healthy human individuals. Profiled with immunoSEQ multiplex PCR; TCRdb holds only in-frame clones, not every one. The sample records about 600,000 clones, roughly 98% being singletons. Naive CD8 isolation took CD45RO-negative cells positively selected for CCR7 and excluded terminally differentiated effector memory CD45RA+ cells. Material for sequencing was naive CD8+ T cells sorted from blood. Source of these receptors: a man aged 25 to 40 in good health.

The CDR3 here is CASSAVPNRADTQYF. The CDR3 coding sequence is TGTGCCAGCAGCGCCGTTCCCAATCGGGCAGATACGCAGTATTTT. The chain recombines TRBV27 with TRBJ2-3; D remains ambiguous. The CDR3 extends over 15 amino acids. The germline V gene encodes CDR1 MNHEY and CDR2 SMNVEV (reference sequence). V was trimmed by 6 bases and J by 4 bases, leaving 17 bases between them.

The chain is built from TRBV30 and TRBJ2-2, with D tentatively TRBD2 (5 bases). The germline V gene has CDR1 GTSNPN and CDR2 SVGIG (reference sequence). The CDR3 length is 15 residues. V lost 8 bases and J lost 1, with 17 bases in between. CDR3 region: CAGRGRLMNTGELFF. As DNA, the CDR3 is TGTGCCGGCCGAGGGAGACTTATGAACACCGGGGAGCTGTTTTTT.

This chain uses TRBV28 with TRBJ2-7; TRBD2 aligns across 12 bases. Germline V lookup: CDR1 MDHEN, CDR2 SYDVKM. The CDR3 covers 16 residues. After removal of 2 bases from V and 5 bases from J, the junction contained 7 bases not matched to a gene. CDR3 region: CASSLPRLAGVHEQYF. The CDR3 nucleotides are TGTGCCAGCAGTTTACCGAGACTAGCGGGAGTCCACGAGCAGTACTTC.

This chain uses TRBV30 with TRBJ2-4; D possibly corresponds to TRBD2 (6 bases). The CDR3 runs to 15 residues. In germline, CDR1 is GTSNPN, CDR2 SVGIG (reference sequence). Trimming stripped 2 bases from V and 8 bases from J, with 19 bases between. Written as DNA, the CDR3 is TGTGCCTGGAGTCTTAGCGGTTTGGGGTCGGACATTCAGTACTTC. Encoded protein: CAWSLSGLGSDIQYF.

The rearrangement links TRBV7-9 to TRBJ2-7, with D maybe TRBD1 (5 bases). This CDR3 region has 14 residues. Germline CDR1 is SEHNR and CDR2 is FQNEAQ (reference sequence). Trimming stripped 3 bases from V and 3 bases from J, with 12 bases between. The CDR3 nucleotides are TGTGCCAGCAGCTTTGCTGGGGCTTACTACGAGCAGTACTTC. It yields the protein CASSFAGAYYEQYF.

This chain links TRBV11-2 with TRBJ2-1, with D perhaps TRBD2 (5 bases). The V end lost 4 bases, the J end lost 9 bases, and 22 bases lay between the germline ends. The CDR3 is 16 amino acids. CDR1 and CDR2 from the germline V gene are SGHAT and FQNNGV. The CDR3 reads CASSSPPLRAGVEQFF. The CDR3 nucleotides are TGTGCCAGCAGCTCTCCTCCTCTGAGGGCCGGGGTTGAGCAGTTCTTC.

This clone was found once. J is TRBJ2-7 and V is TRBV15; tentative D call: TRBD1 (6 bases). CDR3 length: 16 residues. Germline CDR1 is LNHNV and CDR2 is YYDKDF (reference sequence). V gave up 1 base and J gave up 2 bases, with 15 bases separating them. In DNA form, the CDR3 reads TGTGCCACCAGCAGAGGTTCCGCAGGGGTGACCTACGAGCAGTACTTC. Encoded protein: CATSRGSAGVTYEQYF.

V and J are TRBV7-9 and TRBJ2-1, with 9 bases aligning to TRBD2. CDR3 length: 16 amino acids. Germline trimming cut 5 bases from V and 1 base from J; bases unmatched to any gene: 6. Per the germline V gene, CDR1 is SEHNR and CDR2 is FQNEAQ (reference sequence). The CDR3 loop reads CASSPRLAESYNEQFF. CDR3 nucleotide sequence: TGTGCCAGCAGCCCCAGACTAGCGGAGTCCTACAATGAGCAGTTCTTC. The full variable domain, with the rest looked up from reference TRBV7-9 and TRBJ2-1, is DTGVSQNPRHKITKRGQNVTFRCDPISEHNRLYWYRQTLGQGPEFLTYFQNEAQLEKSRLLSDRFSAERPKGSFSTLEIQRTEQGDSAMYLCASSPRLAESYNEQFFGPGTRLTVL.